This paragraph covers one T cell receptor (beta chain) sequence. This record comes from a study of OX40 agonist ivuxolimab in advanced cancers. Samples of blood were obtained at baseline, on cycle 4 day 1, and on cycle 7 day 1. Repertoires were generated with immunoSEQ multiplex PCR, while TCRdb's copy carries only in-frame clones and drops some. The sample gives over 55,000 clones, around 84% of which show up once; just under 2.5% is in the top ten. Germline values: CDR1 SGHTA, CDR2 FQGTGA. Trimming took 8 bases from V and 4 from J, leaving 9 bases between them. This CDR3 has 12 residues. The chain carries TRBV7-3 and TRBJ2-1, with D perhaps being TRBD1 or TRBD2 (5 bases each). This receptor was taken from an adult with an advanced solid tumor such as melanoma, head and neck, liver or kidney cancer. The sequencing here drew on CD4+ or CD8+ T cells sorted from blood, taken in a trial of the OX40 agonist ivuxolimab. The CDR3 region is CASGDAYNEQFF. The DNA for the CDR3 is TGTGCCAGCGGGGACGCTTACAATGAGCAGTTCTTC.